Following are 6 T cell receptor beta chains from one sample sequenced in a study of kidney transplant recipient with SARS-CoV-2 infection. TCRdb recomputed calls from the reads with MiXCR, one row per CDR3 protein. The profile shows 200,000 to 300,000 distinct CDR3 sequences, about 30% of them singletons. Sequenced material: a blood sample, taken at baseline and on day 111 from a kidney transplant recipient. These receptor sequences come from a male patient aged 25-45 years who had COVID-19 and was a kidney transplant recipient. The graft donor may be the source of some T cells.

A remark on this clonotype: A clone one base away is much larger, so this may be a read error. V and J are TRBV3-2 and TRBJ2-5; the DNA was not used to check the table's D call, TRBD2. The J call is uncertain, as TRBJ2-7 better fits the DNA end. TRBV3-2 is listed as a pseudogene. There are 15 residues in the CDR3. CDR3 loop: CASSPPNETSYEQYF. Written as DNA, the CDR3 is TGTGCCAGCAGCCCTCCTAACGAAACCTCCTACGAGCAGTACTTC.

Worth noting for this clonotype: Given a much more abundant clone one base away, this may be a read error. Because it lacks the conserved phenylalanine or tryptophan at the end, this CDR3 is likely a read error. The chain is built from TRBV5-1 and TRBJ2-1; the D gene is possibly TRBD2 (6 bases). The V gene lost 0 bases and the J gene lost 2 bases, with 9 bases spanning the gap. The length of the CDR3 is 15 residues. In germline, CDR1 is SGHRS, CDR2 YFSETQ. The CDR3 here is CASSLAGDTYNEQFL. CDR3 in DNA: TGCGCCAGCAGCTTGGCGGGAGACACCTACAATGAGCAGTTCCTC.

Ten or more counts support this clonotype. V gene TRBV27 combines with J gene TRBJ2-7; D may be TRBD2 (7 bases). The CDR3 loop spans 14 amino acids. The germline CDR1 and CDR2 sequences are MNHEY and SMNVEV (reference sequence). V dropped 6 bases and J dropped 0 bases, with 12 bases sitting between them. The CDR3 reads CASRQGGVSYEQYF. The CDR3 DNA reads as TGTGCCAGCAGGCAAGGGGGGGTCTCCTACGAGCAGTACTTC.

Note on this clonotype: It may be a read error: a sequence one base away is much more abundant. The CDR3 sequence: CANSSRHDLGKTYGYTF. The CDR3 DNA follows: TGTGCCAACAGCTCTAGACACGATCTCGGAAAGACCTATGGCTACACCTTC. This chain links TRBV11-3 with TRBJ1-2, with no clear D. There are 17 residues in the CDR3. From germline, CDR1 is SGHNT and CDR2 YENEEA.

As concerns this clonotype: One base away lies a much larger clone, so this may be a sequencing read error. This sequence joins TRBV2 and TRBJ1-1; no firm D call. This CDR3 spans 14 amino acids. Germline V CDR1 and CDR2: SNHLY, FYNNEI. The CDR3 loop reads CASSEFTAETGAFF. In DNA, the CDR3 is TGTGCCAGCAGTGAATTCACGGCAGAGACTGGAGCTTTCTTT.

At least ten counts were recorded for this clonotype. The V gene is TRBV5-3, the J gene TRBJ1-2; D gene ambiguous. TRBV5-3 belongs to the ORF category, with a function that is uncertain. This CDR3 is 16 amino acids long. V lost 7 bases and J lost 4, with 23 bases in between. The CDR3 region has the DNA TGTGCCAGACAGGTAGAAGTGGTGAGAAAGACCTATGGCTACACCTTC. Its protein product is CARQVEVVRKTYGYTF.